Following are 16 T cell receptor beta chains from one sample sequenced in a study of shared clonotypes between healthy human individuals. The assay was immunoSEQ multiplex PCR, and TCRdb's table has in-frame clones only and misses some. The data show under 2,500,000 clones, 95% seen once. The sample taken for sequencing was naive CD4+ T cells sorted from blood. Subset in this sample: CD45RA+ positively selected. The source of these receptors is a man between 18 and 35 years old in good health.

The sample holds a few counts of this clone. The chain recombines TRBV6-1 with TRBJ1-5; 9 bases line up with TRBD1. The germline CDR1 and CDR2 sequences are MNHNS and SASEGT. Trimming took 11 bases from V and 5 from J; bases not matched to a gene: 10. The CDR3 totals 14 residues. The CDR3 here is CALRGTGPYQPQHF. In nucleotides, the CDR3 is TGTGCCCTCAGAGGGACAGGGCCATATCAGCCCCAGCATTTT.

The genes are TRBV9 and TRBJ2-1, with 7 bases aligning to TRBD2. The V gene end was trimmed by 4 bases and the J gene end by 0 bases; junction bases not matched to a gene: 16. From germline, CDR1 is SGDLS and CDR2 YYNGEE. This CDR3 is built from 19 residues. CDR3 residues: CASSFPGLLSRSSYNEQFF. The CDR3 coding sequence is TGTGCCAGCAGCTTTCCGGGACTACTAAGTCGAAGCTCCTACAATGAGCAGTTCTTC.

The chain joins TRBV6-5 to TRBJ2-1; TRBD1 matches at 9 bases. This CDR3 is 13 amino acids long. Germline CDR1 and CDR2: MNHEY and SVGAGI. Trimming at V came to 7 bases and at J to 7 bases, leaving 5 bases not matched to a gene. The CDR3 spells CASKKQGANEQFF. The CDR3 nucleotides are TGTGCCAGCAAGAAACAGGGGGCGAATGAGCAGTTCTTC.

J is TRBJ1-2 and V is TRBV28; TRBD1 is a possible D gene (5 bases). V lost 6 bases and J lost 5, with 16 bases in between. This CDR3 region has 14 residues. Per the germline V gene, CDR1 is MDHEN and CDR2 is SYDVKM. Here the CDR3 DNA reads TGTGCCAGCAGGGGGCGGCCGATTGTGTATGGCTACACCTTC. Translation gives CASRGRPIVYGYTF.

The chain uses TRBV21-1 and TRBJ2-7. TRBV21-1 is a listed pseudogene. There are 15 residues in the CDR3. The DNA for the CDR3 is TGTGCCAGCAGCGGCCGGGCCGCCGCGGCCTACGAGCAGTACTTC. It translates to CASSGRAAAAYEQYF.

About this clone itself: The sample carries other DNA sequences with the same CDR3. This chain links TRBV5-1 with TRBJ2-5; maybe TRBD2 (6 bases). Trimming left V 1 base short and J 1 base short, with 8 bases between. The germline V gene has CDR1 SGHRS and CDR2 YFSETQ. CDR3 length: 14 amino acids. The CDR3 sequence is CASSLLGGQETQYF. CDR3 sequence (DNA): TGCGCCAGCAGCTTGCTGGGGGGCCAAGAGACCCAGTACTTC. Looking up the rest from reference TRBV5-1 and TRBJ2-5 gives the full variable domain: KAGVTQTPRYLIKTRGQQVTLSCSPISGHRSVSWYQQTPGQGLQFLFEYFSETQRNKGNFPGRFSGRQFSNSRSEMNVSTLELGDSALYLCASSLLGGQETQYFGPGTRLLVL.

This chain uses TRBV7-6 with TRBJ2-1; TRBD2 matches 8 bases. The CDR3 length is 16 residues. The germline V gene has CDR1 SGHVS and CDR2 FNYEAQ. The junction had 11 bases not matched to a gene; V was cut back by 5 bases and J by 5 bases. In DNA form, the CDR3 reads TGTGCCAGCAGCCCCGGAATTGGCGGGAGGCACAATGAGCAGTTCTTC. It codes for CASSPGIGGRHNEQFF. Together with reference TRBV7-6 and TRBJ2-1, the CDR3 gives the full variable domain: GAGVSQSPRYKVTKRGQDVALRCDPISGHVSLYWYRQALGQGPEFLTYFNYEAQQDKSGLPNDRFSAERPEGSISTLTIQRTEQRDSAMYRCASSPGIGGRHNEQFFGPGTRLTVL.

V gene TRBV6-6 combines with J gene TRBJ2-7; no reliable D call. The CDR3 loop spans 15 amino acids. V dropped 5 bases and J dropped 3 bases, with 17 bases sitting between them. CDR1 and CDR2 (germline): MNHNY, SVGAGI (reference sequence). Written as DNA, the CDR3 is TGTGCCAGCAGTACCCCCGAGTCCCAGCACTACGAGCAGTACTTC. It is translated as CASSTPESQHYEQYF.

This chain joins TRBV28 and TRBJ1-6; the match to TRBD1 covers 8 bases. Germline values: CDR1 MDHEN, CDR2 SYDVKM. The length of the CDR3 is 17 residues. V dropped 4 bases and J dropped 6; count of bases not matched to a gene: 11. CDR3 coding DNA: TGTGCCAGCAGTTACCAGGGCGGAGGACAGGGTAATTCACCCCTCCACTTT. Protein: CASSYQGGGQGNSPLHF.

The chain employs TRBV6-5 and TRBJ1-4; D is perhaps TRBD1 (5 bases). The CDR3 length is 16 residues. Trimming shortened V by 2 bases and J by 0 bases, and 10 bases separated the two germline ends. From germline, CDR1 is MNHEY and CDR2 SVGAGI. The CDR3, as DNA: TGTGCCAGCAGTTACGGGGCGCAACCAACTAATGAAAAACTGTTTTTT. Its protein product is CASSYGAQPTNEKLFF.

The chain uses TRBV25-1 and TRBJ2-3, with TRBD2 matching over 11 bases. Trimming at V came to 4 bases and at J to 1 base, leaving 4 bases not matched to a gene. CDR1 and CDR2 (germline): MGHDK, SYGVNS. This CDR3 contains 16 residues. The CDR3 loop reads CASSVIAGGGTDTQYF. For the CDR3, the DNA is TGTGCCAGCAGTGTAATAGCGGGAGGGGGCACAGATACGCAGTATTTT.

The rearrangement joins TRBV7-2 to TRBJ2-6; no reliable D call. V dropped 6 bases and J dropped 0 bases, with 9 bases sitting between them. This CDR3 spans 15 amino acids. CDR1 and CDR2 (germline): SGHTA, FQGNSA. The CDR3 bases are TGTGCCAGCAGTTCAGGTAGCTCTGGGGCCAACGTCCTGACTTTC. It specifies CASSSGSSGANVLTF.

A single count supports this clone. The chain links TRBV12-5 to TRBJ2-7; no clear D. V dropped 3 bases and J dropped 6 bases, with 6 bases sitting between them. CDR1 is LGHNT and CDR2 is FRNRAP in the germline V gene. The CDR3 totals 11 residues. The CDR3 protein is CASGFWGEQYF. DNA of the CDR3: TGTGCTAGTGGTTTTTGGGGCGAGCAGTACTTC.

Comment on this clone: Distinct nucleotide sequences in the sample also encode this CDR3. J is TRBJ1-1 and V is TRBV27, with 7 bases lining up with TRBD1. The V gene's germline CDR1 is MNHEY and CDR2 SMNVEV (reference sequence). The V segment lost 5 bases and the J segment 4 bases; nucleotides outside the gene matches: 4. This CDR3 region has 13 residues. The CDR3 region has the DNA TGTGCCAGCAGTCGCCCAGGGGGCACTGAAGCTTTCTTT. Its protein is CASSRPGGTEAFF.

The chain is built from TRBV19 and TRBJ2-1; perhaps TRBD2 as D (5 bases). The CDR3 is made up of 13 amino acids. Looked up from germline, CDR1 is LNHDA and CDR2 is SQIVND (reference sequence). V lost 10 bases to trimming and J lost 6 bases, with 16 bases between them. The CDR3, as DNA: TGTGCCACTATCGGATTGCGGGTCAATGAGCAGTTCTTC. Translating it yields CATIGLRVNEQFF.

This chain joins TRBV19 and TRBJ2-3, with D tentatively TRBD1 (5 bases). CDR3 length: 15 amino acids. V was shortened by 6 bases and J by 1 base, with 14 bases between the two germline ends. The germline gives CDR1 LNHDA, CDR2 SQIVND (reference sequence). The CDR3 nucleotides read TGTGCCAGTAGGTCACAGGTAGGGGGCACAGATACGCAGTATTTT. Its translation is CASRSQVGGTDTQYF.